Listed here are 7 T cell receptor beta chains from one sample, sequenced in a study of control samples from healthy donors and cancer patients. The method was immunoSEQ multiplex PCR; TCRdb's version includes in-frame clones alone and lacks a portion of them. The sample includes roughly 170,000 clones, just under 95% of them seen just once. The sequencing sample was made of blood. Receptors originate from a man between 18 and 29 years old in good health.

The chain recombines TRBV14 with TRBJ2-7, with TRBD2 matching 12 bases. CDR1 and CDR2 from the germline V gene are SGHDN and FVKESK. CDR3 length: 14 amino acids. The trim removed 4 bases at V and 3 bases at J, leaving 1 base unmatched. The CDR3 coding sequence is TGTGCCAGCAGCCCGACTAGCGGGGGCTACGAGCAGTACTTC. This sequence encodes CASSPTSGGYEQYF.

The rearrangement links TRBV29-1 to TRBJ1-2; TRBD1 agrees at 7 bases. The CDR3 totals 15 residues. Trimming removed 0 bases from V and 4 bases from J; junction bases left unmatched: 8. CDR1 is SQVTM, CDR2 ANQGSEA, per germline. In DNA, the CDR3 is TGCAGCGTTGAAGATGAGAGCAGGGGGATCTATGGCTACACCTTC. This encodes CSVEDESRGIYGYTF.

A few counts support this clone. The chain carries TRBV7-9 and TRBJ2-7; 7 bases are a match to TRBD2. The CDR3 loop spans 15 amino acids. Germline trimming cut 4 bases from V and 0 bases from J; bases unmatched to any gene: 6. Germline CDR1 reads SEHNR; CDR2 reads FQNEAQ (reference sequence). CDR3 DNA sequence: TGTGCCAGCAGCTGGGTAGTAGCGGGCTCCTACGAGCAGTACTTC. Translation gives CASSWVVAGSYEQYF.

The rearrangement uses TRBV30 and TRBJ1-5; D call uncertain. This CDR3 is 13 amino acids long. Germline CDR1 reads GTSNPN; CDR2 reads SVGIG (reference sequence). V shed 2 bases and J shed 9 bases, with 14 bases lying between them. The CDR3 DNA is TGTGCCTGGAGTAGGCCTAACGAGGGGCCCCAGCATTTT. It translates to CAWSRPNEGPQHF.

V and J are TRBV5-1 and TRBJ1-1, with a possible D match to TRBD1 (5 bases). The CDR3 runs 14 residues. The V end was cut by 1 base, the J end by 11 bases, with 18 bases between. Germline assignment: CDR1 SGHRS and CDR2 YFSETQ. CDR3 residues: CASSLQESYGGAFF. The CDR3 coding sequence is TGCGCCAGCAGCTTGCAGGAGAGTTATGGGGGTGCTTTCTTT.

Note on this clone: The sample holds other DNA sequences that translate to the same CDR3. V gene TRBV9 combines with J gene TRBJ2-2; D unresolved. Germline V lookup: CDR1 SGDLS, CDR2 YYNGEE. The CDR3 sequence is 14 residues long. Trimming stripped 0 bases from V and 5 bases from J, with 8 bases between. The CDR3 is CASSVAPITGELFF. The CDR3 region has the DNA TGTGCCAGCAGCGTAGCCCCCATTACCGGGGAGCTGTTTTTT.

The V gene is TRBV6-1, the J gene TRBJ1-1; possible D gene TRBD1, 6 bases. V was trimmed by 5 bases and J by 0 bases, leaving 13 bases between them. This CDR3 has 15 amino acids. From germline, CDR1 is MNHNS and CDR2 SASEGT. The CDR3: CASSSQGGMNTEAFF. The CDR3 nucleotides are TGTGCCAGCAGTTCCCAAGGGGGGATGAACACTGAAGCTTTCTTT.